These T cell receptor beta chains were read from a single sample in a study of blood T cell repertoires in COVID-19. Profiling relied on immunoSEQ multiplex PCR, and the TCRdb table lists in-frame clones only, not all of them. Of approximately 210,000 clones listed, roughly 76% were seen once; the top ten hold approximately 5%. The sequenced material came from peripheral blood. These TCRs come from a human donor in a cohort sampled during active COVID-19. CDR3s include the opening cysteine and the closing phenylalanine or tryptophan. The D gene is left open where the match is weak. Clone size is not always given. Where it is, it says once, few, many or a class for expanded clones.

size,V,J,D,CDR3,DNA
-,TRBV7-9,TRBJ1-1,TRBD1,CASSSRTTGANTEAFF,TGTGCCAGCAGCTCCCGAACGACAGGGGCGAACACTGAAGCTTTCTTT
-,TRBV4-3,TRBJ2-5,-,CASSPRFRRTEETQYF,TGCGCCAGCAGCCCCAGGTTCCGGCGGACTGAAGAGACCCAGTACTTC
-,TRBV29-1,TRBJ2-7,TRBD1,CSVVRGTGASEQYF,TGCAGCGTTGTACGGGGGACAGGGGCTAGCGAGCAGTACTTC
-,TRBV19,TRBJ2-7,TRBD1,CASSTQGAEQYF,TGTGCCAGTAGTACACAGGGGGCCGAGCAGTACTTC
few,TRBV2,TRBJ2-1,-,CASTQLYPNEQFF,TGTGCCAGCACCCAACTTTATCCCAATGAGCAGTTCTTC
-,TRBV6-2/TRBV6-3,TRBJ2-1,TRBD2,CASSYPGLVVNEQFF,TGTGCCAGCAGTTACCCCGGACTAGTGGTTAATGAGCAGTTCTTC
few,TRBV9,TRBJ1-2,TRBD1,CASSVAMRPGGGYTF,TGTGCCAGCAGCGTAGCTATGAGGCCAGGGGGTGGCTACACCTTC
-,TRBV18,TRBJ2-2,TRBD1,CATQPDRGLTGELFF,TGTGCCACCCAACCGGACAGGGGGCTCACCGGGGAGCTGTTTTTT
-,TRBV5-6,TRBJ1-1,-,CASSFSGTEAFF,TGTGCCAGCAGCTTCTCAGGTACTGAAGCTTTCTTT
once,TRBV5-4,TRBJ1-4,-,CASSVGISEKLFF,TGTGCCAGCAGCGTCGGGATCTCCGAAAAACTGTTTTTT
few,TRBV11-1,TRBJ1-2,TRBD1,CASSLRGQNYGYTF,TGTGCCAGCAGCTTGAGGGGGCAAAACTATGGCTACACCTTC
-,TRBV6-5,TRBJ1-2,-,CASSFPPDFNYGYTF,TGTGCCAGCAGTTTCCCCCCCGACTTTAACTATGGCTACACCTTC
-,TRBV6-5,TRBJ2-2,-,CASSYSASGTGELFF,TGTGCCAGCAGTTACTCCGCCTCGGGTACCGGGGAGCTGTTTTTT
-,TRBV11-2,TRBJ2-2,TRBD2,CASSLSGGLNTGELFF,TGTGCCAGCAGCTTATCGGGAGGGCTAAACACCGGGGAGCTGTTTTTT
-,TRBV28,TRBJ1-1,-,CASVPFAVTGNKAFF,TGTGCCAGCGTCCCGTTTGCGGTTACGGGAAACAAAGCTTTCTTT
-,TRBV5-1,TRBJ2-7,TRBD1,CASSLEDRTAYEQYF,TGCGCCAGCAGCTTGGAGGACAGGACAGCCTACGAGCAGTACTTC
-,TRBV5-1,TRBJ2-7,-,CASTLAPGDSYEQYF,TGCGCCAGCACCCTGGCCCCAGGCGATTCCTACGAGCAGTACTTC
-,TRBV19,TRBJ2-5,-,CASSTLLLETQYF,TGTGCCAGTAGTACCCTTCTTCTAGAGACCCAGTACTTC
-,TRBV28,TRBJ1-3,-,CASSLWQGSENTIYF,TGTGCCAGCAGTTTATGGCAGGGGAGCGAAAACACCATATATTTT
-,TRBV28,TRBJ2-6,TRBD2,CASKGAGVGWAGANVLTF,TGTGCCAGCAAAGGAGCGGGAGTGGGTTGGGCTGGGGCCAACGTCCTGACTTTC
-,TRBV6-2/TRBV6-3,TRBJ1-1,TRBD1,CASSSDRGWTEAFF,TGTGCCAGCAGTTCGGACAGGGGATGGACTGAAGCTTTCTTT
-,TRBV7-3,TRBJ1-1,-,CASSLTVGSRAEAFF,TGTGCCAGCAGCTTAACTGTCGGTAGTCGGGCTGAAGCTTTCTTT
-,TRBV27,TRBJ2-3,TRBD2,CASSLLPPTSGRADTQYF,TGTGCCAGCAGTTTACTCCCCCCGACTAGCGGGAGGGCAGATACGCAGTATTTT
-,TRBV7-9,TRBJ2-2,-,CASSLTGNTGELFF,TGTGCCAGCAGCTTAACAGGGAACACCGGGGAGCTGTTTTTT
once,TRBV4-1,TRBJ2-5,TRBD2,CASSQGAASGIQETQYF,TGCGCCAGCAGCCAAGGGGCGGCTAGCGGGATCCAAGAGACCCAGTACTTC
-,TRBV19,TRBJ2-3,-,CASTPGGARWDTQYF,TGTGCCAGTACCCCCGGTGGTGCTAGGTGGGATACGCAGTATTTT
-,TRBV7-8,TRBJ2-3,-,CASSFTRSTDTQYF,TGTGCCAGCAGCTTTACTAGAAGCACAGATACGCAGTATTTT
-,TRBV4-3,TRBJ1-4,TRBD1,CASSQGQGYEKLFF,TGCGCCAGCAGCCAAGGACAGGGATATGAAAAACTGTTTTTT
many,TRBV9,TRBJ2-1,TRBD2,CASSVASGREQFF,TGTGCCAGCAGCGTAGCGAGCGGGAGGGAGCAGTTCTTC
-,TRBV6-5,TRBJ2-7,-,CATRTAGSYEQYF,TGTGCCACCAGAACGGCGGGATCCTACGAGCAGTACTTC
few,TRBV4-3,TRBJ2-7,TRBD2,CASSQDSGPTSEQYF,TGCGCCAGCAGCCAAGATAGCGGGCCGACCTCCGAGCAGTACTTC
-,TRBV19,TRBJ2-1,TRBD2,CASSILLRFERELSNEQFF,TGTGCCAGTAGTATACTCCTCCGTTTCGAGCGGGAGTTGAGCAATGAGCAGTTCTTC
-,TRBV7-9,TRBJ2-3,-,CASSFSLRTQYF,TGTGCCAGCAGCTTTTCGCTACGTACGCAGTATTTT
-,TRBV7-2,TRBJ2-1,-,CASSLDLGGYNEQFF,TGTGCCAGCAGCTTAGACCTAGGGGGCTACAATGAGCAGTTCTTC
-,TRBV23-1,TRBJ2-7,-,CAPHPGRITYEQYF,TGCGCCCCCCACCCAGGGAGGATTACCTACGAGCAGTACTTC
-,TRBV6-5,TRBJ2-7,-,CASSYSTVQGTYEQYF,TGTGCCAGCAGTTACTCGACGGTACAGGGCACCTACGAGCAGTACTTC
-,TRBV2,TRBJ2-7,TRBD2,CASSTSGSYEQYF,TGTGCCAGCAGCACTAGCGGGAGCTACGAGCAGTACTTC
few,TRBV12-3/TRBV12-4,TRBJ1-5,-,CASSLARGAQHF,TGTGCCAGCAGTTTAGCGCGGGGTGCCCAGCATTTT
-,TRBV6-2/TRBV6-3,TRBJ2-7,TRBD2,CASSFVLREGVYEQYF,TGTGCCAGCAGCTTCGTGCTGCGGGAGGGAGTCTACGAGCAGTACTTC
-,TRBV19,TRBJ2-3,-,CASSIVARSTDTQYF,TGTGCCAGTAGTATAGTAGCACGGAGCACAGATACGCAGTATTTT
-,TRBV6-1,TRBJ2-7,-,CASSERVQGWSSYEQYF,TGTGCCAGCAGTGAACGTGTCCAGGGATGGAGCTCCTACGAGCAGTACTTC
-,TRBV10-3,TRBJ2-1,-,CAIRRELVLLNNEQFF,TGTGCCATCAGGAGGGAGCTTGTCCTCCTTAACAATGAGCAGTTCTTC
few,TRBV7-3,TRBJ2-1,-,CASSGSSYNEQFF,TGTGCCAGCAGCGGGAGCTCCTACAATGAGCAGTTCTTC
-,TRBV25-1,TRBJ1-2,-,CASSETVHYGYTF,TGTGCCAGCAGTGAGACAGTTCACTATGGCTACACCTTC
many,TRBV27,TRBJ2-7,-,CASSLYGTNSYEQYF,TGTGCCAGCAGTTTATATGGGACAAACTCCTACGAGCAGTACTTC
-,TRBV28,TRBJ2-4,-,CASSPPPRGGGYIQYF,TGTGCCAGCAGCCCCCCTCCACGAGGGGGGGGGTACATTCAGTACTTC
-,TRBV6-4,TRBJ2-5,TRBD2,CASSALAGGETQYF,TGTGCCAGCAGTGCTCTAGCGGGAGGAGAGACCCAGTACTTC
-,TRBV5-1,TRBJ1-2,TRBD1,CASSSRGQAYGYTF,TGCGCCAGCAGCTCCAGGGGACAGGCTTATGGCTACACCTTC
-,TRBV6-2/TRBV6-3,TRBJ1-1,TRBD1,CASSYSGRGQGEAFF,TGTGCCAGCAGTTACTCGGGCAGGGGGCAGGGTGAAGCTTTCTTT
-,TRBV28,TRBJ2-1,TRBD2,CASSSPASGSNEQFF,TGTGCCAGCAGTTCCCCGGCCAGCGGGAGCAATGAGCAGTTCTTC
-,TRBV28,TRBJ1-5,TRBD1,CASRIDRVGGAQHF,TGTGCCAGCAGGATAGACAGGGTTGGAGGAGCCCAGCATTTT
-,TRBV28,TRBJ1-3,-,CASIPGGERAGNTIYF,TGTGCCAGCATCCCCGGGGGGGAGAGAGCTGGAAACACCATATATTTT
-,TRBV9,TRBJ2-5,TRBD2,CASSQTGTSGRTETQYF,TGTGCCAGCAGCCAGACGGGGACTAGCGGGAGAACAGAGACCCAGTACTTC
-,TRBV5-5,TRBJ1-1,-,CASSLYGGGTEAFF,TGTGCCAGCAGCTTATACGGCGGAGGCACTGAAGCTTTCTTT
-,TRBV7-2,TRBJ1-5,TRBD1,CASSQMTGGIQPQHF,TGTGCCAGCAGCCAAATGACAGGGGGCATTCAGCCCCAGCATTTT
many,TRBV2,TRBJ2-7,-,CASSPGLSTYYEQYF,TGTGCCAGCAGTCCGGGACTTTCGACCTACTACGAGCAGTACTTC
-,TRBV9,TRBJ2-7,-,CASSVEVLGGSEQYF,TGTGCCAGCAGCGTAGAGGTTTTGGGAGGCTCCGAGCAGTACTTC
-,TRBV5-1,TRBJ1-5,-,CASSLGGQSGQPQHF,TGCGCCAGCAGCTTGGGGGGACAATCAGGGCAGCCCCAGCATTTT
-,TRBV7-3,TRBJ1-2,TRBD1,CASSPGQGIYGYTF,TGTGCCAGCAGCCCCGGACAGGGGATCTATGGCTACACCTTC